This TCR beta chain was documented in a study of fetal regulatory T cell absence and autoimmunity (dated by TCRdb to about 2017). Concerning the study at large: Autoimmunity of the exocrine pancreas was seen in the IPEX patients even though clinical diabetes was absent.

Points the paper makes about the study in general: The oligoclonal enrichment was interpreted as support for antigen-driven autoimmunity in the pancreas before birth in IPEX syndrome. Compared with cord blood, the pancreas TCR compartment showed significant oligoclonal enrichment, and some top clones were enriched more than 95-fold. TRB gene family usage was found to be broadly similar between cord blood and pancreas and to resemble published neonatal and adult repertoires.

On the immunoSEQ human TCRbeta survey platform, a two-step multiplex PCR amplified and barcoded the TCRbeta CDR3 regions. Libraries were sequenced on Illumina instruments, with IgH sequenced in parallel from the same samples. As for the authors' bioinformatics: Raw reads were filtered against IMGT V, D, J definitions and binned by a nearest-neighbor algorithm to remove PCR and sequencing errors. Clones were defined as identical nucleotide sequences, and differential abundance between tissues was assessed by per-clone Fisher exact tests with a pFDR threshold of p<0.01. Clones whose frequencies were too low for statistical inference were excluded by a minimum inclusion filter of 10 in either sample. The immunoSEQ Analyzer was used for pairwise clonal comparisons, while IMGT tools were used to assess gene family usage. TCRdb retrieved this table from immuneACCESS and kept in-frame rearrangements only. Not all clones are present; in checked studies, unresolved V genes account for under half, and no reason is known for the remainder. Clone size and V and J calls were adopted from that table, with D and trimming inferred from the DNA. Present in this sample are approximately 94,000 clones, 60% to 80% of which were seen just once. The ten largest clones capture roughly 2% of the sample.

To note about this clone: Its binding antigen is unknown. Base-call qualities are not available, and no considerably larger clone is one nucleotide away.

Genomic DNA obtained from frozen pancreas tissue was processed for repertoire sequencing. The DNeasy Blood and Tissue Kit was used to extract about 1.9-3 ug of genomic DNA from either umbilical cord blood or frozen pancreas. CDR1 MNHNS and CDR2 SASEGT were looked up in the germline V gene. The CDR3 spans 12 residues, from the cysteine through the phenylalanine. Just CDR3 DNA is preserved here, 36 bases in frame from base 1. After removal of 7 bases from V and 8 bases from J, the junction retains 6 bases not matched to a gene. The chain links TRBV6-1 with TRBJ1-2, with 8 bases in between that match TRBD1. What was sequenced was pancreas tissue. This receptor was obtained from a male donor with IPEX syndrome. The base sequence is TGTGCCAGCACCTGGACAGGGCAAGGCTACACCTTC. Translated, it reads CASTWTGQGYTF.